This TCR beta chain was obtained from a study of identical twins. As regards this clonotype: Its antigen is not known.

Carrying unique molecular identifiers, the cDNA also gained a universal primer site through template switching. MiXCR, run by TCRdb on the 5' RACE reads, gives a single entry per CDR3 protein. The table lists about 260,000 distinct CDR3 sequences, about 7% of them singletons. Study conclusions and caveats: A partial confounding effect on zero-insertion analyses could come from invariant MAIT and iNKT cells.

Every one of the donors was a healthy Caucasian. Germline-derived CDR1 and CDR2 are SGHKS and YYEKEE (reference sequence). The V gene lost 0 bases and the J gene lost 5 bases, with 8 bases spanning the gap. The CDR3 has 14 residues. The sample was also reused in another study, on yellow fever vaccine responses in identical twins.

The receptor was derived from a woman aged 18-35 years in good health. The material sequenced was memory (CD45RO+) T cells sorted from blood. This sequence joins TRBV5-5 and TRBJ2-2; TRBD2 might be the D (5 bases). The DNA of the CDR3 is TGTGCCAGCAGCTTGGCCGGGATAACCGGGGAGCTGTTTTTT. This codes for CASSLAGITGELFF.